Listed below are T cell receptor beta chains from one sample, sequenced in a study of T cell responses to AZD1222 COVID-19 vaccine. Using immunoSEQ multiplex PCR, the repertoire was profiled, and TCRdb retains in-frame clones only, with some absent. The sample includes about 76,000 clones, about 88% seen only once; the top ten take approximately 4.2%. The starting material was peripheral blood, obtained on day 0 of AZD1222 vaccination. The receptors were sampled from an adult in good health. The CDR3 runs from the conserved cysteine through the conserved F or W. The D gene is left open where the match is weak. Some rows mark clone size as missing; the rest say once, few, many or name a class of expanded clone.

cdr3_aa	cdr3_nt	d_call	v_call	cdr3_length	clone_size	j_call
CASSLGNHGYTF	TGTGCCAGCAGCTTAGGCAACCATGGCTACACCTTC	.	TRBV5-6	12	.	TRBJ1-2
CASSLGISPDTQYF	TGTGCCAGCAGCTTAGGAATTAGCCCAGATACGCAGTATTTT	.	TRBV7-9	14	.	TRBJ2-3
CAWSLAGGSNIQYF	TGTGCCTGGAGTCTAGCGGGAGGGTCAAACATTCAGTACTTC	TRBD2	TRBV30	14	.	TRBJ2-4
CASSLAGISEAFF	TGTGCCAGCAGCTTAGCAGGGATCTCTGAAGCTTTCTTT	.	TRBV7-3	13	.	TRBJ1-1
CASKRTDYEQYF	TGTGCCAGCAAAAGGACCGACTACGAGCAGTACTTC	.	TRBV2	12	.	TRBJ2-7
CASSRTGDVPTGELFF	TGTGCCAGCAGTCGGACGGGCGACGTCCCCACCGGGGAGCTGTTTTTT	.	TRBV14	16	.	TRBJ2-2
CASRQGAYQPQHF	TGTGCCAGCAGACAGGGGGCGTATCAGCCCCAGCATTTT	TRBD1	TRBV6-5	13	.	TRBJ1-5
CASSSGTGVSPPLHF	TGTGCCAGCAGCTCCGGGACAGGAGTTAGTCCACCCCTCCACTTT	TRBD1	TRBV5-4	15	.	TRBJ1-6
CATTGRRGGENEQFF	TGTGCCACCACGGGTAGGAGGGGGGGCGAGAATGAGCAGTTCTTC	.	TRBV6-5	15	.	TRBJ2-1
CASLGTGGVGAKNIQYF	TGTGCCAGCCTCGGGACAGGGGGCGTCGGGGCCAAAAACATTCAGTACTTC	TRBD1	TRBV2	17	medium-sized	TRBJ2-4
CSAKVVSEQFF	TGCAGTGCGAAAGTCGTGTCTGAGCAGTTCTTC	.	TRBV20-1	11	.	TRBJ2-1
CAWSPGRDYGYTF	TGTGCCTGGTCCCCGGGGAGAGACTATGGCTACACCTTC	.	TRBV30	13	.	TRBJ1-2
CASSVGWTDEEAFF	TGTGCCAGCAGCGTAGGGTGGACAGACGAAGAAGCTTTCTTT	.	TRBV9	14	.	TRBJ1-1
CSGLQEDYGYTF	TGCAGCGGACTACAGGAGGACTATGGCTACACCTTC	.	TRBV29-1	12	.	TRBJ1-2
CSVEGGRGSGGYTF	TGCAGCGTTGAGGGGGGGCGGGGCTCAGGCGGCTACACCTTC	.	TRBV29-1	14	.	TRBJ1-2
CASSYRAGYSNQPQHF	TGTGCCAGCAGTTATAGGGCAGGATATAGCAATCAGCCCCAGCATTTT	.	TRBV6-2/TRBV6-3	16	.	TRBJ1-5
CASSLMGNTEAFF	TGTGCCAGCAGCTTAATGGGGAACACTGAAGCTTTCTTT	.	TRBV7-3	13	few	TRBJ1-1
CASSLHDSDTQYF	TGTGCCAGCAGTCTCCACGATTCAGATACGCAGTATTTT	.	TRBV12-3/TRBV12-4	13	.	TRBJ2-3
CASSGDRATNEKLFF	TGTGCCAGCAGCGGCGACAGGGCAACTAATGAAAAACTGTTTTTT	TRBD1	TRBV5-4	15	.	TRBJ1-4
CATSDLGPGLRYNEQFF	TGTGCCACCAGTGATTTAGGGCCGGGACTCAGGTACAATGAGCAGTTCTTC	.	TRBV24-1	17	.	TRBJ2-1
CASSLRGSAKNTEAFF	TGTGCCAGCAGTTTACGAGGGAGTGCTAAGAACACTGAAGCTTTCTTT	.	TRBV9	16	.	TRBJ1-1
CAIRRGAPTDTQYF	TGTGCCATCAGGAGGGGGGCACCCACAGATACGCAGTATTTT	.	TRBV10-3	14	.	TRBJ2-3
CASSSWTGLAGEGSYNEQFF	TGTGCCAGCAGCTCCTGGACGGGACTAGCGGGAGAAGGGTCCTACAATGAGCAGTTCTTC	TRBD2	TRBV11-3	20	.	TRBJ2-1
CASSPGQGLTNEKLFF	TGTGCCAGCAGCCCGGGACAGGGGCTAACTAATGAAAAACTGTTTTTT	TRBD1	TRBV6-6	16	.	TRBJ1-4
CASSLAHSPLHF	TGTGCCAGCAGTTTAGCGCATTCACCCCTCCACTTT	.	TRBV12-3/TRBV12-4	12	once	TRBJ1-6
CASSPRTSYGYTF	TGTGCCAGTAGTCCGAGGACCTCCTATGGCTACACCTTC	.	TRBV19	13	once	TRBJ1-2
CASSEGGEQFF	TGTGCCAGCAGTGAAGGAGGTGAGCAGTTCTTC	.	TRBV6-1	11	.	TRBJ2-1
CASSFAGVNTGELFF	TGTGCCAGCAGCTTTGCGGGAGTGAACACCGGGGAGCTGTTTTTT	TRBD2	TRBV7-3	15	once	TRBJ2-2
CASGKTGPGELFF	TGTGCCAGCGGAAAAACAGGTCCCGGGGAGCTGTTTTTT	.	TRBV6-5	13	.	TRBJ2-2
CASSAGQPGNTIYF	TGTGCCAGTAGTGCCGGGCAGCCCGGAAACACCATATATTTT	.	TRBV19	14	.	TRBJ1-3
CAWSVDGALISYEQYF	TGTGCCTGGAGTGTGGATGGGGCCCTCATCTCCTACGAGCAGTACTTC	.	TRBV30	16	.	TRBJ2-7
CASSPDSNYGYTF	TGTGCCAGCTCACCAGACAGTAACTATGGCTACACCTTC	.	TRBV18	13	.	TRBJ1-2
CASRRTGEIMNTEAFF	TGTGCCAGCAGGCGGACAGGGGAGATCATGAACACTGAAGCTTTCTTT	TRBD1	TRBV28	16	.	TRBJ1-1
CASSFDIGQGDEQYF	TGTGCCAGCAGCTTCGATATTGGACAGGGAGACGAGCAGTACTTC	TRBD1	TRBV9	15	.	TRBJ2-7
CASSLAGDRDQPQHF	TGCGCCAGCAGCTTGGCTGGGGACAGGGATCAGCCCCAGCATTTT	TRBD1	TRBV5-1	15	few	TRBJ1-5
CASSPTAGDTRTEAFF	TGTGCCAGCAGCCCAACGGCAGGGGATACTCGGACTGAAGCTTTCTTT	.	TRBV3-1/TRBV3-2	16	once	TRBJ1-1
CASSEWGNRATEAFF	TGTGCCAGCAGTGAATGGGGAAACAGGGCCACTGAAGCTTTCTTT	.	TRBV25-1	15	.	TRBJ1-1
CASSLRTSGYNEQFF	TGTGCCAGCAGTTTAAGGACTAGCGGCTACAATGAGCAGTTCTTC	TRBD2	TRBV27	15	.	TRBJ2-1
CASGTGPKNTIYF	TGTGCCAGCGGGACAGGGCCGAAAAACACCATATATTTT	TRBD1	TRBV2	13	.	TRBJ1-3
CASSLTGSRVNEQFF	TGCGCCAGCAGCTTGACGGGGTCGAGGGTCAATGAGCAGTTCTTC	.	TRBV5-1	15	.	TRBJ2-1
CASSLTDNSGNTIYF	TGTGCCAGCTCTCTGACGGATAACTCTGGAAACACCATATATTTT	.	TRBV18	15	.	TRBJ1-3